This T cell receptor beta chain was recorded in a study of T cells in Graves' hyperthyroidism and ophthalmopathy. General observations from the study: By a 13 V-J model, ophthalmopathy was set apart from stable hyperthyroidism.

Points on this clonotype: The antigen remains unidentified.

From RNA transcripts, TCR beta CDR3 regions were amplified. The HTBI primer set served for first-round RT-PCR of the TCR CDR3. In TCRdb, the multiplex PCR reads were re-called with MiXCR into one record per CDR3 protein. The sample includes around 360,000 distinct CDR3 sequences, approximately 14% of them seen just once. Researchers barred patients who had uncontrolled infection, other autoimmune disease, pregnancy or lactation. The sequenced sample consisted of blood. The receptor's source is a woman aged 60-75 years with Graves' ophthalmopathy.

CDR3 in amino acids: CATSGVNRDTQYF. CDR3 DNA sequence: TGTGCCACCAGTGGGGTCAACCGAGATACGCAGTATTTT. The gene calls are TRBV24-1 and TRBJ2-3, with no clear D. Germline assignment: CDR1 KGHDR and CDR2 SFDVKD. V lost 5 bases and J 5 bases, leaving 10 bases between the germline ends. The CDR3 spans 13 residues.